The TCR beta chain under discussion was sequenced for a study of cytomegalovirus exposure and HLA in healthy donors. Comment on this clone: Its antigen remains unidentified.

Whole-study findings and limits: Later, an analysis found that common viral pathogens appeared to be linked with several of the most significant clusters. Among the CMV-associated chains, three were confirmed in vitro as specific for CMV antigens.

Use of 60 Vbeta and 13 Jbeta primers characterized the PCR. Assay: immunoSEQ multiplex PCR; the TCRdb copy retains only in-frame clones and omits some. There are about 90,000 clones in the sample; 62% occur only once, and about 5% lies in the top ten. The sequenced sample was PBMCs. The receptor comes from a woman in her 30s in good health and CMV-seropositive.

CDR3: CASSLSIAEKEFF. The CDR3 DNA is TGTGCCAGCTCCCTGTCAATAGCGGAAAAGGAGTTCTTC. The chain couples TRBV18 to TRBJ2-1, with TRBD2 as a possible D gene (6 bases). The CDR3 runs to 13 residues. Germline loops: CDR1 KGHSH, CDR2 LQKENI. Trimming removed 6 bases from V and 14 bases from J, with 20 bases in between.